The present T cell receptor (beta chain) was sequenced within a study of T cell repertoires in aging, cancer and after chemotherapy. Across the whole study: Pre- and post-chemotherapy samples were paired from glioblastoma patients treated with temozolomide-based therapy. Some 10 million TCR reads were in the whole dataset. General observations from the study: Healthy donors lost TCR diversity with age mainly through richness, cancer patients through richness and evenness.

A mixed TRB-A/B primer pool amplified rearranged TRB by multiplex touch-down PCR. TCRdb recomputed calls from the multiplex PCR reads with MiXCR, one row per CDR3 protein. The sample records 450 to 500 distinct CDR3 sequences, about 36% being singletons. The ends were cut back, 5 bases at V and 1 base at J, with 8 bases in the middle. The CDR3 covers 14 residues. Germline V gene lookup returns CDR1 KGHSH and CDR2 LQKENI. TCR beta rearrangements were amplified from peripheral blood genomic DNA. Regarding this clonotype: Its antigen is still unknown.

Sequencing was performed on blood. The clonotype was recovered from a human donor with a solid tumor. The chain couples TRBV18 to TRBJ2-2; D may be TRBD1 (5 bases). CDR3 in DNA: TGTGCCAGCTCAATCCAGGGGAACACCGGGGAGCTGTTTTTT. This sequence encodes CASSIQGNTGELFF.